These T cell receptor beta chains were read from a single sample in a study of T-cell memory formation after mild COVID-19. MiXCR, applied by TCRdb to the 5' RACE reads, yields one record per CDR3 protein. The sample contains about 390,000 distinct CDR3 sequences, about 16% of which appear only once. Material: PBMCs or a T cell subset sorted from them (not recorded which). The receptors originated from a man younger than 35 who had mild COVID-19 (a few samples of this study predate the infection). Cell type and time point are not known. The CDR3 runs from the conserved cysteine through the conserved F or W. Each record gives: J gene, clone size, V gene, D gene, CDR3 protein, CDR3 DNA. The D gene is left open where the match is weak. Clone sizes are given selectively: once, few, many, or a class where the clone is expanded.

J: TRBJ2-5; size: .; V: TRBV5-1; D: .; CDR3: CASSLAGQAQETQYF; DNA: TGCGCCAGCAGCTTGGCCGGACAAGCCCAAGAGACCCAGTACTTC
J: TRBJ2-3; size: many; V: TRBV4-1; D: .; CDR3: CASSQDGTATDTQYF; DNA: TGCGCCAGCAGCCAAGATGGCACCGCCACAGATACGCAGTATTTT
J: TRBJ1-1; size: few; V: TRBV4-1; D: .; CDR3: CASSQVGLNTEAFF; DNA: TGCGCCAGCAGCCAAGTCGGTCTGAACACTGAAGCTTTCTTT
J: TRBJ2-5; size: .; V: TRBV20-1; D: TRBD2; CDR3: CSAPDSGGARETQYF; DNA: TGCAGTGCTCCCGATAGCGGGGGGGCAAGGGAGACCCAGTACTTC
J: TRBJ2-5; size: few; V: TRBV12-3/TRBV12-4; D: TRBD1; CDR3: CASSLGQAPGRETQYF; DNA: TGTGCCAGCAGTTTGGGACAGGCACCCGGGCGGGAGACCCAGTACTTC
J: TRBJ1-1; size: few; V: TRBV19; D: .; CDR3: CASNLLGRGDTEAFF; DNA: TGTGCCAGTAACCTCCTAGGGAGAGGGGACACTGAAGCTTTCTTT
J: TRBJ2-2; size: .; V: TRBV7-2; D: .; CDR3: CASSLTTPTGELFF; DNA: TGTGCCAGCAGCCTTACTACACCCACCGGGGAGCTGTTTTTT
J: TRBJ1-2; size: few; V: TRBV30; D: TRBD1; CDR3: CAWSVLTGYSYTF; DNA: TGTGCCTGGAGTGTACTGACAGGGTATAGCTACACCTTC
J: TRBJ1-2; size: .; V: TRBV7-6; D: .; CDR3: CASSLVVSGDDGYTF; DNA: TGTGCCAGCAGCTTAGTGGTTTCAGGGGACGATGGCTACACCTTC
J: TRBJ1-1; size: .; V: TRBV28; D: .; CDR3: CASTVPGQGTEAFF; DNA: TGTGCCAGCACCGTCCCAGGGCAGGGGACTGAAGCTTTCTTT
J: TRBJ1-1; size: .; V: TRBV5-6; D: .; CDR3: CASSLGLQWNTEAFF; DNA: TGTGCCAGCAGCTTGGGCCTACAATGGAACACTGAAGCTTTCTTT
J: TRBJ2-7; size: .; V: TRBV7-2; D: .; CDR3: CASSPSLASYEQYF; DNA: TGTGCCAGCAGCCCTTCCCTAGCCTCCTACGAGCAGTACTTC
J: TRBJ1-1; size: .; V: TRBV28; D: TRBD1; CDR3: CASKTGGTEAFF; DNA: TGTGCCAGCAAGACAGGGGGCACTGAAGCTTTCTTT
J: TRBJ1-6; size: .; V: TRBV12-3/TRBV12-4; D: TRBD1; CDR3: CASSRQGDSPLHF; DNA: TGTGCCAGCAGTAGACAGGGGGACTCACCCCTCCACTTT
J: TRBJ2-5; size: many; V: TRBV7-2; D: .; CDR3: CASSLRGVQETQYF; DNA: TGTGCCAGCAGCTTAAGAGGGGTTCAAGAGACCCAGTACTTC
J: TRBJ1-2; size: .; V: TRBV7-2; D: TRBD1; CDR3: CASSLQDRMYGYTF; DNA: TGTGCCAGCAGCTTGCAGGACAGGATGTATGGCTACACCTTC
J: TRBJ1-1; size: .; V: TRBV15; D: .; CDR3: CATSREGGYTEAFF; DNA: TGTGCCACCAGCAGAGAAGGGGGATACACTGAAGCTTTCTTT
J: TRBJ2-7; size: .; V: TRBV11-3; D: .; CDR3: CASSLGGGSSSYEQYF; DNA: TGTGCCAGCAGCTTAGGGGGGGGCAGTAGCTCCTACGAGCAGTACTTC
J: TRBJ2-7; size: .; V: TRBV29-1; D: .; CDR3: CSVAGMRDEQYF; DNA: TGCAGCGTTGCTGGTATGAGGGACGAGCAGTACTTC
J: TRBJ2-2; size: .; V: TRBV11-2; D: TRBD1; CDR3: CASRRPGQGRSGELFF; DNA: TGTGCCAGCAGAAGACCGGGACAGGGGAGGTCCGGGGAGCTGTTTTTT
J: TRBJ1-2; size: few; V: TRBV7-2; D: TRBD1; CDR3: CASSARFTGGDYGYTF; DNA: TGTGCCAGCAGCGCTCGGTTTACAGGGGGGGACTATGGCTACACCTTC
J: TRBJ1-1; size: .; V: TRBV7-8; D: .; CDR3: CASSLVVRAANTEAFF; DNA: TGTGCCAGCAGCTTAGTCGTCAGGGCGGCGAACACTGAAGCTTTCTTT
J: TRBJ2-1; size: few; V: TRBV6-5; D: TRBD2; CDR3: CASSLAGTSGVYEQFF; DNA: TGTGCCAGCAGTTTAGCCGGGACTAGCGGGGTCTATGAGCAGTTCTTC
J: TRBJ1-2; size: .; V: TRBV28; D: .; CDR3: CASLTDPYGYTF; DNA: TGTGCCAGCCTGACGGATCCCTATGGCTACACCTTC
J: TRBJ2-3; size: .; V: TRBV7-9; D: TRBD1; CDR3: CTSSPGTDTDTQYF; DNA: TGTACCAGCAGCCCCGGGACAGACACAGATACGCAGTATTTT
J: TRBJ2-5; size: many; V: TRBV7-3; D: TRBD2; CDR3: CASSLTGGAGETQYF; DNA: TGTGCCAGCAGCTTAACCGGGGGGGCAGGAGAGACCCAGTACTTC
J: TRBJ1-1; size: few; V: TRBV6-1; D: .; CDR3: CASSEKENTEAFF; DNA: TGTGCCAGCAGTGAAAAAGAGAACACTGAAGCTTTCTTT
J: TRBJ2-4; size: .; V: TRBV15; D: .; CDR3: CATSYSGENIQYF; DNA: TGTGCCACCAGCTACAGTGGAGAAAACATTCAGTACTTC
J: TRBJ2-2; size: few; V: TRBV11-3; D: TRBD1; CDR3: CASRQGAGELFF; DNA: TGTGCCAGCAGACAGGGGGCCGGGGAGCTGTTTTTT
J: TRBJ2-7; size: .; V: TRBV3-1; D: .; CDR3: CASSQDWPGVHEQYF; DNA: TGTGCCAGCAGCCAAGACTGGCCCGGGGTGCACGAGCAGTACTTC
J: TRBJ2-1; size: many; V: TRBV7-9; D: TRBD2; CDR3: CASSLRGGSYNEQFF; DNA: TGTGCCAGCAGCCTCCGGGGGGGCTCCTACAATGAGCAGTTCTTC
J: TRBJ2-7; size: .; V: TRBV20-1; D: TRBD2; CDR3: CSARAPGGSYEQYF; DNA: TGCAGTGCTAGAGCGCCGGGGGGTTCCTACGAGCAGTACTTC
J: TRBJ2-7; size: .; V: TRBV9; D: TRBD2; CDR3: CASSVDGGKPYEQYF; DNA: TGTGCCAGCAGCGTAGACGGGGGGAAGCCCTACGAGCAGTACTTC
J: TRBJ2-1; size: .; V: TRBV7-9; D: .; CDR3: CASSWDVDEQFF; DNA: TGTGCCAGCAGTTGGGACGTAGATGAGCAGTTCTTC
J: TRBJ1-1; size: few; V: TRBV18; D: .; CDR3: CASSPGVPYTEAFF; DNA: TGTGCCAGCTCACCGGGGGTCCCTTACACTGAAGCTTTCTTT
J: TRBJ1-1; size: .; V: TRBV7-3; D: .; CDR3: CASSLIPGLTEAFF; DNA: TGTGCCAGCAGCTTAATTCCGGGGCTCACTGAAGCTTTCTTT
J: TRBJ1-2; size: .; V: TRBV12-3/TRBV12-4; D: .; CDR3: CASSLGQRYGYTF; DNA: TGTGCCAGCAGTTTAGGTCAGCGATATGGCTACACCTTC
J: TRBJ2-1; size: few; V: TRBV6-2/TRBV6-3; D: .; CDR3: CASSNRQEVHNEQFF; DNA: TGTGCCAGCAGTAATCGACAGGAAGTCCACAATGAGCAGTTCTTC
J: TRBJ2-1; size: few; V: TRBV12-3/TRBV12-4; D: .; CDR3: CASSQPDRYNEQFF; DNA: TGTGCCAGCAGTCAACCGGACAGATACAATGAGCAGTTCTTC
J: TRBJ1-5; size: .; V: TRBV7-9; D: .; CDR3: CASSEGGSPFNQPQHF; DNA: TGTGCCAGCAGCGAGGGGGGGAGTCCCTTCAATCAGCCCCAGCATTTT
J: TRBJ1-1; size: few; V: TRBV15; D: .; CDR3: CATSRDQQRAFF; DNA: TGTGCCACCAGCAGAGATCAACAACGGGCTTTCTTT
J: TRBJ1-5; size: .; V: TRBV6-1; D: .; CDR3: CASSRGESNQPQHF; DNA: TGTGCCAGCAGTAGGGGAGAGAGCAATCAGCCCCAGCATTTT
J: TRBJ1-1; size: .; V: TRBV11-2; D: TRBD1; CDR3: CASSTNRGRGPTEAFF; DNA: TGTGCCAGCAGCACCAACCGGGGCAGGGGGCCCACTGAAGCTTTCTTT
J: TRBJ2-7; size: .; V: TRBV20-1; D: .; CDR3: CSALSPDRRRYEQYF; DNA: TGCAGTGCCCTCTCCCCCGACAGGAGACGCTACGAGCAGTACTTC
J: TRBJ1-5; size: .; V: TRBV29-1; D: TRBD1; CDR3: CSVRTGGAYQPQHF; DNA: TGCAGCGTAAGGACAGGGGGCGCGTATCAGCCCCAGCATTTT
J: TRBJ1-1; size: .; V: TRBV7-3; D: .; CDR3: CASSLRGYGTEAFF; DNA: TGTGCCAGCAGCTTGCGGGGGTATGGCACTGAAGCTTTCTTT
J: TRBJ1-3; size: .; V: TRBV5-5; D: .; CDR3: CASSQGPSGNTIYF; DNA: TGTGCCAGCAGCCAGGGACCGTCTGGAAACACCATATATTTT
J: TRBJ2-3; size: few; V: TRBV20-1; D: .; CDR3: CSARMGDTQYF; DNA: TGCAGTGCTAGAATGGGAGATACGCAGTATTTT
J: TRBJ1-3; size: .; V: TRBV6-6; D: .; CDR3: CASRTALDTSGNTIYF; DNA: TGTGCCAGCAGGACTGCCTTGGATACCTCAGGAAACACCATATATTTT
J: TRBJ1-4; size: .; V: TRBV5-1; D: TRBD1; CDR3: CASSPNRDRVGEKLFF; DNA: TGCGCCAGCAGCCCGAACCGGGACAGGGTGGGTGAAAAACTGTTTTTT
J: TRBJ1-1; size: .; V: TRBV29-1; D: .; CDR3: CSAVPGAWNTEAFF; DNA: TGCAGCGCCGTCCCAGGGGCATGGAACACTGAAGCTTTCTTT
J: TRBJ1-1; size: few; V: TRBV5-5; D: .; CDR3: CASSVGQLGDEAFF; DNA: TGTGCCAGCAGCGTCGGACAGTTAGGGGATGAAGCTTTCTTT
J: TRBJ2-3; size: few; V: TRBV24-1; D: TRBD2; CDR3: CATSDLPSGDQPDTQYF; DNA: TGTGCCACCAGTGATTTACCTAGCGGGGATCAGCCAGATACGCAGTATTTT
J: TRBJ1-2; size: few; V: TRBV28; D: TRBD1; CDR3: CASRPGQEAYGYTF; DNA: TGTGCCAGCAGACCTGGACAGGAAGCTTATGGCTACACCTTC
J: TRBJ2-3; size: many; V: TRBV11-1; D: .; CDR3: CASAQTDTQYF; DNA: TGTGCCAGCGCCCAGACAGATACGCAGTATTTT